Listed below are T cell receptor beta chains from one sample, sequenced in a study of T cells in Graves' hyperthyroidism and ophthalmopathy. Each CDR3 protein is one row after TCRdb ran MiXCR on the multiplex PCR reads. The sample has more than 550,000 distinct CDR3 sequences; 17% are singletons. Sequencing used blood. All receptors come from a man aged 45 to 65 with Graves' hyperthyroidism. Both conserved end residues are part of each CDR3. D genes are given only for firm matches. The size entry is marked missing in some rows and otherwise reads once, few, many or a size class.

CDR3 protein,CDR3 DNA,clone size,CDR3 length,V gene,J gene,D gene
CASSRRLWHTNEKLFF,TGTGCCAGCAGCCGGCGGTTATGGCACACTAATGAAAAACTGTTTTTT,many,16,TRBV5-6,TRBJ1-4,-
CASSQVVAGGVTQYF,TGCGCCAGCAGCCAAGTTGTAGCGGGAGGGGTTACGCAGTATTTT,-,15,TRBV4-1,TRBJ2-3,TRBD2
CASRMGQESSYEQYF,TGCGCCAGCAGGATGGGACAGGAGAGCTCCTACGAGCAGTACTTC,-,15,TRBV5-1,TRBJ2-7,TRBD1
CASSSDRREVYTIYF,TGTGCCAGCAGCTCAGACAGAAGGGAGGTCTACACCATATATTTT,-,15,TRBV7-9,TRBJ1-3,-
CASSQDLRETQYF,TGTGCCAGCAGCCAAGATTTACGAGAGACCCAGTACTTC,many,13,TRBV14,TRBJ2-5,-
CASSLTGTGGNEQYF,TGTGCCAGCAGTTTAACCGGGACAGGGGGGAACGAGCAGTACTTC,-,15,TRBV27,TRBJ2-7,TRBD1
CSVRDRGRLNEQFF,TGCAGCGTTAGAGACAGGGGGCGCCTCAATGAGCAGTTCTTC,many,14,TRBV29-1,TRBJ2-1,TRBD1
CASSPTGTSGNPEQYF,TGTGCCAGCAGTCCAACCGGGACTAGCGGGAACCCCGAGCAGTACTTC,few,16,TRBV27,TRBJ2-7,TRBD2
CAWSPGLAYEQYF,TGTGCCTGGAGCCCGGGACTAGCCTACGAGCAGTACTTC,few,13,TRBV30,TRBJ2-7,TRBD2
CAWSVQDYGYTF,TGTGCCTGGAGTGTTCAGGACTATGGCTACACCTTC,-,12,TRBV30,TRBJ1-2,-
CASRRTLTGREKLFF,TGCGCCAGCAGACGGACGTTGACAGGTCGGGAAAAACTGTTTTTT,-,15,TRBV4-1,TRBJ1-4,-
CASSLRRLADSNEQFF,TGCGCCAGCAGCTTGAGGAGACTAGCGGACTCGAATGAGCAGTTCTTC,few,16,TRBV5-1,TRBJ2-1,TRBD2
CASSMTGLAGKYEQYF,TGTGCCAGCAGTATGACGGGACTAGCGGGAAAGTACGAGCAGTACTTC,few,16,TRBV27,TRBJ2-7,TRBD2
CSARDLELYEQYF,TGCAGTGCTAGAGATCTCGAGTTGTACGAGCAGTACTTC,many,13,TRBV20-1,TRBJ2-7,-
CASSSAGGGETQYF,TGTGCCAGCAGCTCGGCAGGGGGCGGAGAGACCCAGTACTTC,-,14,TRBV7-9,TRBJ2-5,TRBD1
CATSTSSYEQYF,TGTGCCACCAGCACGAGCTCCTACGAGCAGTACTTC,few,12,TRBV15,TRBJ2-7,-
CASSWEEGELFF,TGTGCCAGCAGCTGGGAGGAGGGGGAGCTGTTTTTT,-,12,TRBV5-4,TRBJ2-2,-
CASSLGSGRFTDTQYF,TGTGCCAGCAGCTTAGGGAGCGGGAGATTCACAGATACGCAGTATTTT,few,16,TRBV7-2,TRBJ2-3,TRBD2
CSARDAEQYF,TGCAGTGCTAGAGATGCCGAGCAGTACTTC,few,10,TRBV20-1,TRBJ2-7,-
CASSFGTDNEQFF,TGTGCCAGCAGCTTCGGGACAGACAATGAGCAGTTCTTC,many,13,TRBV7-8,TRBJ2-1,TRBD1
CASSGTGVGTDTQYF,TGTGCCAGCAGCGGGACAGGGGTCGGAACAGATACGCAGTATTTT,many,15,TRBV28,TRBJ2-3,TRBD1
CASSLTAGVQETQYF,TGTGCCAGCAGCTTAACAGCGGGAGTCCAGGAGACCCAGTACTTC,many,15,TRBV11-3,TRBJ2-5,TRBD2
CASSTSPGRNIQYF,TGTGCCAGCAGCACCAGCCCGGGGAGAAACATTCAGTACTTC,few,14,TRBV6-1,TRBJ2-4,-
CASSLVPDNYGYTF,TGCGCCAGCAGCTTGGTACCAGATAACTATGGCTACACCTTC,few,14,TRBV5-1,TRBJ1-2,-
CASSRTGGADQPQHF,TGTGCCAGCTCACGGACAGGGGGCGCGGATCAGCCCCAGCATTTT,-,15,TRBV18,TRBJ1-5,TRBD1
CATSDRAGGRTEAFF,TGTGCCACCAGTGATCGGGCGGGGGGTAGGACTGAAGCTTTCTTT,many,15,TRBV24-1,TRBJ1-1,-
CASSLEGKGGYTF,TGCGCCAGCAGCTTAGAGGGGAAGGGTGGCTACACCTTC,-,13,TRBV5-1,TRBJ1-2,-
CASSPLVGADTQYF,TGTGCCAGCAGTCCTCTGGTCGGGGCGGATACGCAGTATTTT,-,14,TRBV11-2,TRBJ2-3,-
CASSLGGIGVLLNNEQFF,TGTGCCAGCAGCCTAGGGGGGATTGGCGTCCTCCTCAACAATGAGCAGTTCTTC,-,18,TRBV5-6,TRBJ2-1,-
CASSLASGEQFF,TGTGCCAGCAGCTTGGCTAGCGGCGAGCAGTTCTTC,few,12,TRBV7-9,TRBJ2-1,TRBD2
CASSLANGLSYGYTF,TGTGCCAGCAGCTTAGCTAATGGCCTCAGCTATGGCTACACCTTC,many,15,TRBV7-2,TRBJ1-2,-
CSGGDNEQYF,TGCAGCGGTGGGGACAACGAGCAGTACTTC,-,10,TRBV29-1,TRBJ2-7,-
CASSSPGYPYEQYF,TGTGCCAGCAGTTCCCCCGGATACCCCTACGAGCAGTACTTC,few,14,TRBV27,TRBJ2-7,-
CASSIRWRRVYEQFF,TGTGCCAGTAGTATAAGGTGGCGTCGGGTCTATGAGCAGTTCTTC,few,15,TRBV19,TRBJ2-1,-
CASSQIQGAYSYNEQFF,TGCGCCAGCAGCCAAATACAGGGTGCGTACTCCTACAATGAGCAGTTCTTC,-,17,TRBV4-1,TRBJ2-1,-
CASSPGTGVSYNEQFF,TGTGCCAGCAGCCCCGGGACAGGGGTCTCCTACAATGAGCAGTTCTTC,-,16,TRBV6-1,TRBJ2-1,TRBD1
CASSLGTGGSYEQYF,TGTGCCAGCAGCTTGGGGACAGGGGGATCCTACGAGCAGTACTTC,many,15,TRBV7-8,TRBJ2-7,TRBD1
CAISPGQFQETQYF,TGTGCCATCTCACCGGGACAATTCCAAGAGACCCAGTACTTC,few,14,TRBV10-3,TRBJ2-5,-
CASSLWAGDHEQYF,TGTGCCAGCAGTTTATGGGCGGGGGACCACGAGCAGTACTTC,many,14,TRBV27,TRBJ2-7,TRBD2
CASSLAEDQETQYF,TGTGCCAGCAGCTTGGCGGAAGACCAAGAGACCCAGTACTTC,many,14,TRBV7-3,TRBJ2-5,-
CASSWVGGANVLTF,TGTGCCAGCAGTTGGGTCGGGGGGGCCAACGTCCTGACTTTC,many,14,TRBV6-2/TRBV6-3,TRBJ2-6,-
CASSPGPRGGAEAFF,TGTGCCAGCAGCCCGGGTCCGCGGGGTGGCGCTGAAGCTTTCTTT,once,15,TRBV7-3,TRBJ1-1,-
CASSQDQVNYGYTF,TGTGCCAGCAGCCAAGATCAAGTTAACTATGGCTACACCTTC,-,14,TRBV14,TRBJ1-2,-
CASGIRELYEQYF,TGTGCCAGCGGAATCCGGGAGCTCTACGAGCAGTACTTC,many,13,TRBV6-1,TRBJ2-7,-
CASSRLAGIVGNEQFF,TGTGCCAGCAGTAGACTAGCGGGAATTGTAGGGAATGAGCAGTTCTTC,many,16,TRBV27,TRBJ2-1,TRBD2
CASRDGTSGTTDTQYF,TGCGCCAGCAGGGATGGGACTAGCGGGACTACAGATACGCAGTATTTT,-,16,TRBV5-1,TRBJ2-3,TRBD2
CASTATDTQYF,TGCGCCAGCACCGCCACGGATACGCAGTATTTT,-,11,TRBV4-1,TRBJ2-3,-
CASSHRTGAATNEKLFF,TGTGCCAGCAGTCACCGGACAGGGGCTGCAACTAATGAAAAACTGTTTTTT,many,17,TRBV12-3/TRBV12-4,TRBJ1-4,TRBD1
CALGSSGGQYF,TGTGCCCTCGGTTCTTCGGGTGGCCAGTACTTC,many,11,TRBV2,TRBJ2-5,-
CASSWTSGSHEQFF,TGTGCCAGCAGTTGGACTAGCGGGAGCCATGAGCAGTTCTTC,many,14,TRBV2,TRBJ2-1,TRBD2
CAIRSGRTTDTQYF,TGTGCCATCAGGAGCGGGAGAACCACAGATACGCAGTATTTT,many,14,TRBV10-3,TRBJ2-3,TRBD2
CASSQGQRNSPLHF,TGCGCCAGCAGCCAAGGGCAGAGAAATTCACCCCTCCACTTT,-,14,TRBV4-1,TRBJ1-6,-
CASSVGGQGRQEQYF,TGTGCCAGCAGCGTAGGGGGACAGGGGCGTCAGGAGCAGTACTTC,-,15,TRBV9,TRBJ2-7,TRBD1
CASSPGTVHGYTF,TGCGCCAGCAGCCCGGGGACAGTTCACGGCTACACCTTC,many,13,TRBV5-1,TRBJ1-2,TRBD1
CASSFRVNTEAFF,TGTGCCAGCAGTTTTAGGGTGAACACTGAAGCTTTCTTT,many,13,TRBV12-3/TRBV12-4,TRBJ1-1,-
CASSESGGGRSPLHF,TGTGCCAGCAGTGAATCAGGGGGTGGGAGATCACCCCTCCACTTT,-,15,TRBV6-1,TRBJ1-6,TRBD1
CASRKGTSASYEQYF,TGTGCCAGTAGAAAGGGGACTAGCGCTTCCTACGAGCAGTACTTC,many,15,TRBV19,TRBJ2-7,TRBD2
CASSEAHDTQYF,TGTGCCAGCAGTGAAGCGCATGATACGCAGTATTTT,many,12,TRBV2,TRBJ2-3,-
CASSERSGLNTEAFF,TGTGCCAGCAGTGAACGGTCGGGTTTGAACACTGAAGCTTTCTTT,many,15,TRBV6-1,TRBJ1-1,-